This T cell receptor beta chain was profiled in a study of T cell responses to AZD1222 COVID-19 vaccine. Study-level results: Receipt of two AZD1222 doses was followed by a rise in Spike-specific TCR breadth and depth. Clonal diversity was possibly underestimated, and the donors were mostly white British, with more females. Spike was spanned by vaccine-associated CD4 TCRs, with dominance at 160-218 and 743-854.

This CDR3 has 13 residues. Trimming took 6 bases from V and 0 from J, leaving 8 bases between them. Comments on this clone: Its target is not known.

Using immunoSEQ multiplex PCR, the repertoire was profiled, and TCRdb retains in-frame clones only, with some absent. Of over 40,000 clones listed, 65% to 85% are singletons. The chain uses TRBV12-3 or TRBV12-4 and TRBJ1-1, with D unclear. The origin of this receptor is an adult in good health. This specimen consisted of peripheral blood, obtained on day 0 of AZD1222 vaccination. Here the CDR3 reads CASRSLLNTEAFF. CDR3 nucleotides: TGTGCCAGCAGGTCTCTCTTGAACACTGAAGCTTTCTTT.